This is a list of T cell receptor beta chains from one sample in a study of CD8 T cells in ankylosing spondylitis. TCRdb reprocessed the 5' RACE reads with MiXCR, giving one entry per CDR3 protein. The sample includes about 150,000 distinct CDR3 sequences, 5.5% to 7.5% seen only once; the top ten take 9.5% to 15%. Sequencing input: blood, either unsorted or a sorted T cell fraction (not recorded which). These receptors came from a female donor with ankylosing spondylitis or in good health (not recorded which). Both conserved end residues are part of each CDR3. The order of the fields is V gene, D gene, clone size, J gene, CDR3 protein, CDR3 DNA. The D gene is left open where the match is weak. Size values are once, few and many counts, or a class for expanded clones, and some rows have none.

V gene: TRBV7-2
D gene: TRBD2
clone size: many
J gene: TRBJ2-1
CDR3 protein: CASSLAVPAGGYNEQFF
CDR3 DNA: TGTGCCAGCAGCTTAGCGGTGCCCGCGGGGGGATACAATGAGCAGTTCTTC

V gene: TRBV11-2
D gene: TRBD1
clone size: NA
J gene: TRBJ2-1
CDR3 protein: CASSLDGGQGREQFF
CDR3 DNA: TGTGCCAGCAGCTTAGATGGAGGACAGGGAAGGGAGCAGTTCTTC

V gene: TRBV15
D gene: NA
clone size: many
J gene: TRBJ1-2
CDR3 protein: CATSRAGFTYGYTF
CDR3 DNA: TGTGCCACCAGCAGAGCGGGGTTTACCTATGGCTACACCTTC

V gene: TRBV7-2
D gene: NA
clone size: few
J gene: TRBJ2-4
CDR3 protein: CASSLGLGVAKNIQYF
CDR3 DNA: TGTGCCAGCAGCTTAGGTTTGGGGGTAGCCAAAAACATTCAGTACTTC

V gene: TRBV3-1
D gene: NA
clone size: many
J gene: TRBJ1-1
CDR3 protein: CASSQISGDWNTEAFF
CDR3 DNA: TGTGCCAGCAGCCAGATATCCGGAGATTGGAACACTGAAGCTTTCTTT

V gene: TRBV7-9
D gene: NA
clone size: NA
J gene: TRBJ1-1
CDR3 protein: CASSPWTGMNTEAFF
CDR3 DNA: TGTGCCAGCAGCCCTTGGACGGGCATGAACACTGAAGCTTTCTTT

V gene: TRBV7-6
D gene: TRBD2
clone size: many
J gene: TRBJ2-3
CDR3 protein: CASSLGLALDTQYF
CDR3 DNA: TGTGCCAGCAGCTTAGGACTAGCCCTAGATACGCAGTATTTT

V gene: TRBV7-8
D gene: TRBD1
clone size: few
J gene: TRBJ1-1
CDR3 protein: CASSLVRGSYTEAFF
CDR3 DNA: TGTGCCAGCAGCTTAGTCAGGGGGTCTTACACTGAAGCTTTCTTT

V gene: TRBV6-1
D gene: NA
clone size: many
J gene: TRBJ2-7
CDR3 protein: CASRRQQRNEQYF
CDR3 DNA: TGTGCCAGCAGACGACAGCAGAGGAACGAGCAGTACTTC

V gene: TRBV28
D gene: NA
clone size: NA
J gene: TRBJ2-6
CDR3 protein: CASSLRGSGANVLTF
CDR3 DNA: TGTGCCAGCAGCCTAAGGGGATCTGGGGCCAACGTCCTGACTTTC

V gene: TRBV24-1
D gene: NA
clone size: many
J gene: TRBJ1-2
CDR3 protein: CATSDFTRGGGYTF
CDR3 DNA: TGTGCCACCAGTGATTTCACCAGGGGCGGTGGCTACACCTTC

V gene: TRBV5-6
D gene: NA
clone size: many
J gene: TRBJ2-1
CDR3 protein: CASIGKLQVRRNEQFF
CDR3 DNA: TGTGCCAGCATCGGCAAATTACAGGTTAGGCGCAATGAGCAGTTCTTC

V gene: TRBV20-1
D gene: NA
clone size: many
J gene: TRBJ1-1
CDR3 protein: CSASLGIGNTEAFF
CDR3 DNA: TGCAGTGCTAGCCTGGGCATAGGGAACACTGAAGCTTTCTTT

V gene: TRBV24-1
D gene: TRBD2
clone size: many
J gene: TRBJ2-1
CDR3 protein: CATSDKRGGLNEQFF
CDR3 DNA: TGTGCCACCAGTGACAAGCGGGGGGGCCTCAATGAGCAGTTCTTC

V gene: TRBV7-2
D gene: TRBD2
clone size: many
J gene: TRBJ2-3
CDR3 protein: CASSPPWPSGGDTQYF
CDR3 DNA: TGTGCCAGCAGCCCCCCCTGGCCTAGCGGGGGCGATACGCAGTATTTT

V gene: TRBV6-5
D gene: NA
clone size: many
J gene: TRBJ1-1
CDR3 protein: CASSESDSEAFF
CDR3 DNA: TGTGCCAGCAGTGAGTCGGACAGTGAAGCTTTCTTT